This TCR beta chain is from a study of T-cell reconstitution after alpha-beta-depleted transplantation in children. Findings and caveats of the study: Surviving recipient T cells and thymic progenitors underlay high day-60 TCRbeta diversity in some patients. Expanded clones from the graft, numbering several hundred, reportedly supplied alpha-beta T cells about two months after transplant. At one year after transplant, newly produced T cells mostly accounted for T-cell counts and diversity.

Unique molecular identifiers were incorporated during preparation of the TCRbeta library. TCRdb recomputed calls from the PCR reads with MiXCR, one row per CDR3 protein. There are hundreds of thousands of distinct CDR3 sequences in the sample; around 7.8% occur only once, and 5% to 7% lies in the top ten. On this clonotype: Its specificity is not known.

The V gene end was trimmed by 7 bases and the J gene end by 8 bases; junction bases not matched to a gene: 11. This CDR3 is 15 amino acids long. The V gene's germline CDR1 is MNHNS and CDR2 SASEGT. The specimen was PBMCs, mostly from graft donor cells, collected 180 days after TCRalphabeta/CD19-depleted stem cell transplant. This rearrangement joins TRBV6-1 to TRBJ2-1; 10 nucleotides agree with TRBD1. The sequence derives from a male patient younger than 18 who had a stem cell transplant for acute lymphoblastic leukemia, so the T cells may come from the graft donor. Here the CDR3 reads CASIRDRGPRDEQFF. The CDR3 coding sequence is TGTGCCAGCATAAGAGACAGGGGGCCGAGGGATGAGCAGTTCTTC.